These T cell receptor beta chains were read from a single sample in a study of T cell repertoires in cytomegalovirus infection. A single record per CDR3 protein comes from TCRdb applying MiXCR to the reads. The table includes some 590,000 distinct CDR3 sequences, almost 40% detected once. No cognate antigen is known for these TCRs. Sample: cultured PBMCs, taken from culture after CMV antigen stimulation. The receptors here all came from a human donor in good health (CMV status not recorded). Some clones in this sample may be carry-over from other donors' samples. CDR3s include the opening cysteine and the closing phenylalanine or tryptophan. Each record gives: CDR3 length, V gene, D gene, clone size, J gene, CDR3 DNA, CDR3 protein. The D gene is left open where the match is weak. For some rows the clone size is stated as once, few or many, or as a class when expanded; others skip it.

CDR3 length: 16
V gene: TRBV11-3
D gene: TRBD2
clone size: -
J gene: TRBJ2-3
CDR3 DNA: TGTGCCAGCAGCTTAGGTAGCGGGGGGGCCACAGATACGCAGTATTTT
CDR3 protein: CASSLGSGGATDTQYF

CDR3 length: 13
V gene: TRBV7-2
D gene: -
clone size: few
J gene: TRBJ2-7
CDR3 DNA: TGTGCCAGCAGCTGGGGCAGGAACTACGAGCAGTACTTC
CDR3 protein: CASSWGRNYEQYF

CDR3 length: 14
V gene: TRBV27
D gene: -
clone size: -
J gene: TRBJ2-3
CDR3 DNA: TGTGCCAGCCGTGTGATACAGTCCACAGATACGCAGTATTTT
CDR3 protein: CASRVIQSTDTQYF

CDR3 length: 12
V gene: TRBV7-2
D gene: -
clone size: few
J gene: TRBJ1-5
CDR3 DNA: TGTGCCAGCAGTATCCCCAATCAGCCCCAGCATTTT
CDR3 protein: CASSIPNQPQHF

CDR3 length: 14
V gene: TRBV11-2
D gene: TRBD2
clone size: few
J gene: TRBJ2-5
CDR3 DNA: TGTGCCAGCAGCATGGGACTAGCGGAAGAGACCCAGTACTTC
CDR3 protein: CASSMGLAEETQYF

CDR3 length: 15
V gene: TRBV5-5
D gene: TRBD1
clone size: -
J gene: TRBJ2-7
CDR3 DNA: TGTGCCAGCAGCTTGGAACAGGGGGGAACCTACGAGCAGTACTTC
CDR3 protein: CASSLEQGGTYEQYF

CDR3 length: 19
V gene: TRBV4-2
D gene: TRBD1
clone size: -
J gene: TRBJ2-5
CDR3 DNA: TGTGCCAGCAGCCAAGAGCGCACGGACAGGGGGTATTTCCGAGAGACCCAGTACTTC
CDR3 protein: CASSQERTDRGYFRETQYF

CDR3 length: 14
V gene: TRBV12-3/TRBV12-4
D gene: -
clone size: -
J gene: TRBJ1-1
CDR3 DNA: TGTGCCAGCAGTTTGTGGGGCAAGAACACTGAAGCTTTCTTT
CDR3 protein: CASSLWGKNTEAFF

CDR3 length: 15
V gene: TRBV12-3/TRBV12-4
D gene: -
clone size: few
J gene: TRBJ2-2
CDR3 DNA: TGTGCCAGCAGTTTGGCCGGGCATAACACCGGGGAGCTGTTTTTT
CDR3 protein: CASSLAGHNTGELFF

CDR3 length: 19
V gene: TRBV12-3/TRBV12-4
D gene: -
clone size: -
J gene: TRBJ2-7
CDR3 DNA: TGTGCCAGCAGTCCTGAGCGGTCCCAACTCCTGGGGTTCTCCTACGAGCAGTACTTC
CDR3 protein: CASSPERSQLLGFSYEQYF

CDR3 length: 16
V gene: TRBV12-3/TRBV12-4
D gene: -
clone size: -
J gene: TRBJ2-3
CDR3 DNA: TGTGCCAGCAGTCCCAAGTTCCCTCGTAGCACAGATACGCAGTATTTT
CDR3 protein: CASSPKFPRSTDTQYF

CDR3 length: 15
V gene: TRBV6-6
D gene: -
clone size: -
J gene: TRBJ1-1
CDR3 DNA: TGTGCCAGCATTCCCACGGGCATGAGGTACACTGAAGCTTTCTTT
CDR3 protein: CASIPTGMRYTEAFF

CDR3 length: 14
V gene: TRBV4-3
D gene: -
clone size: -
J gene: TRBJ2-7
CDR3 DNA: TGCGCCAGCAGCCAAGATCATCAGTCTGCCGAGCAGTACTTC
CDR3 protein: CASSQDHQSAEQYF

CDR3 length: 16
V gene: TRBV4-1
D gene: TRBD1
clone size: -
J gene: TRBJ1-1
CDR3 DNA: TGCGCCAGCAGCCAAGTGGGGGGACAGATGAACACTGAAGCTTTCTTT
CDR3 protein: CASSQVGGQMNTEAFF

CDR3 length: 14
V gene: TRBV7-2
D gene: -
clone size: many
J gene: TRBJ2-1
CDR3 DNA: TGTGCCAGCAGCCCAAGGGCGGGGTACAATGAGCAGTTCTTC
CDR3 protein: CASSPRAGYNEQFF

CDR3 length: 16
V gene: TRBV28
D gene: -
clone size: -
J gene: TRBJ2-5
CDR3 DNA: TGTGCCAGCAGTTTAGAGACCGCCCGCTTGATGGAGACCCAGTACTTC
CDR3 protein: CASSLETARLMETQYF

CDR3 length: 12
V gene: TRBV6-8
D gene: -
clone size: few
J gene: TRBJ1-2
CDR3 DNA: TGTGCCAGCACGATATCTAACTATGGCTACACCTTC
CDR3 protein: CASTISNYGYTF

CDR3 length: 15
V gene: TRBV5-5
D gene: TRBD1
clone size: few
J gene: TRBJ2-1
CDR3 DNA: TGTGCCAGCAGCTGGGGGGGACAGGGGATGAATGAGCAGTTCTTC
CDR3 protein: CASSWGGQGMNEQFF

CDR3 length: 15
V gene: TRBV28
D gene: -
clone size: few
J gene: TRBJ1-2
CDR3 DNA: TGTGCCAGCAGTTTTAGCGGTGGAGACAACTATGGCTACACCTTC
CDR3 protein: CASSFSGGDNYGYTF

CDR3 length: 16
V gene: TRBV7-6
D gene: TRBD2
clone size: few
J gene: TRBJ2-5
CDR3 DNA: TGTGCCAGCAGCCCCCGGGGTAGCGGGGAGGGAGAGACCCAGTACTTC
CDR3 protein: CASSPRGSGEGETQYF

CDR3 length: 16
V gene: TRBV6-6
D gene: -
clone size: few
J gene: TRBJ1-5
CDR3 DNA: TGTGCCAGCAGTGACCCACGGGACGTCCTCGGTCAGCCCCAGCATTTT
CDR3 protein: CASSDPRDVLGQPQHF

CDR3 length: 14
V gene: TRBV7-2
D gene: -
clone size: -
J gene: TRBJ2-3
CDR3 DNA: TGTGCCAGCAGCTTTGGTCGGGAGCCAGATACGCAGTATTTT
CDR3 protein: CASSFGREPDTQYF

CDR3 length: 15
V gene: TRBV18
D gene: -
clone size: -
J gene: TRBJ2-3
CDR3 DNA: TGTGCCAGCTCACCACCTCCCAGCGGTACAGATACGCAGTATTTT
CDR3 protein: CASSPPPSGTDTQYF

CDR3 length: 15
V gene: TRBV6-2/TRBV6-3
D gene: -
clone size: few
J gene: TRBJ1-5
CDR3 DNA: TGTGCCAGCAGGCCAGTGGGCGTTGGCAATCAGCCCCAGCATTTT
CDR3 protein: CASRPVGVGNQPQHF

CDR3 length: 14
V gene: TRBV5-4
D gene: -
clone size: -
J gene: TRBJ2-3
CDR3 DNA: TGTGCCAGCAGCTGGGACGGAGGCACAGATACGCAGTATTTT
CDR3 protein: CASSWDGGTDTQYF

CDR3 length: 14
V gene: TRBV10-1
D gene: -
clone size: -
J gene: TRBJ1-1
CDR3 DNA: TGCGCCAGCAGTGACTCGGGAGGGAACACTGAAGCTTTCTTT
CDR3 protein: CASSDSGGNTEAFF

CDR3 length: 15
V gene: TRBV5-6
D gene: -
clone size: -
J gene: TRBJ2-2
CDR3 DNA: TGTGCCAGCCACTTTTCCAGCGGAAACACCGGGGAGCTGTTTTTT
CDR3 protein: CASHFSSGNTGELFF

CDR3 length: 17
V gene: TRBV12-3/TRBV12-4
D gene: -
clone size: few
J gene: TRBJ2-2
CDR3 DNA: TGTGCCAGCAGTTTTAGTACGGGAACCGTTAACACCGGGGAGCTGTTTTTT
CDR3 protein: CASSFSTGTVNTGELFF

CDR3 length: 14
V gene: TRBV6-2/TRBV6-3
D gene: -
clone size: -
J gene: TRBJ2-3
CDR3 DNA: TGTGCCAGCAGCCGCGGGACCGATCATCATACGCAGTATTTT
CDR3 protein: CASSRGTDHHTQYF

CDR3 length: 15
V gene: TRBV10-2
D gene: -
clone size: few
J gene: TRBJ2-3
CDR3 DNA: TGCGCCAGCAGTTTAACTAGGACACCCACAGATACGCAGTATTTT
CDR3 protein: CASSLTRTPTDTQYF

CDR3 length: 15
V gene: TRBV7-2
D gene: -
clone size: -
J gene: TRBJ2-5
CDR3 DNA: TGTGCCAGCAGCTCACAGGCGGGCTCTCAAGAGACCCAGTACTTC
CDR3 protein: CASSSQAGSQETQYF

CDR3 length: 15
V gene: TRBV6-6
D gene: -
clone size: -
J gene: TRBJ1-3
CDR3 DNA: TGTGCCAGCAGCATCCGGGGGGCGGATGGAAACACCATATATTTT
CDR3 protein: CASSIRGADGNTIYF

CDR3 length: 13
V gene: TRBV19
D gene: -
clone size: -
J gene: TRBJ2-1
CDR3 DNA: TGTGCCAGCCTAAAAAGAGGGTACAATGAGCAGTTCTTC
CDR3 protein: CASLKRGYNEQFF

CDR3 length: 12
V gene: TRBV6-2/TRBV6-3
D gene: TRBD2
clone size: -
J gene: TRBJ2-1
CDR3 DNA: TGTGCCAGCAGTTACGCGGGAGATGGGCAGTTCTTC
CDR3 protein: CASSYAGDGQFF

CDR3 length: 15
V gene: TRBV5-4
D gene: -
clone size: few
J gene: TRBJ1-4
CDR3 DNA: TGTGCCAGCAGCGTCCGGACGGTCGGAAATGAAAAACTGTTTTTT
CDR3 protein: CASSVRTVGNEKLFF